This T cell receptor (beta chain) was documented in a study of spatial heterogeneity in lung cancer. Study background: Mean representation of each unique TCR and UMI combination in the raw reads exceeded ten occurrences.

V lost 4 bases, J lost 5 bases, and 14 bases lay in between. This CDR3 is built from 14 residues. Germline assignment: CDR1 SGHTA and CDR2 FQGNSA. TCRdb itself ran the 5' RACE reads through MiXCR, one entry per CDR3 protein. Of around 92,000 distinct CDR3 sequences listed, about 12% are singletons. This clonotype came up many times. Time point: sample taken at primary tumor resection. The authors sequenced whole RNA from tumor, nontumor lung or frozen PBMC without sorting. This sequence was found in a male donor with early-stage non-small cell lung cancer. The chain employs TRBV7-2 and TRBJ1-1; D gene ambiguous. Specimen: PBMCs, collected at surgery. CDR3: CASSSDPSRTEAFF. Here the CDR3 DNA reads TGTGCCAGCAGCTCGGACCCATCGAGGACTGAAGCTTTCTTT.